This TCR beta chain emerged from a study of T cells in localized non-small cell lung cancer. CDR3 size: 15 residues. The germline V gene has CDR1 SSHAT and CDR2 FNYEAQ (reference sequence). This table comes from immunoSEQ multiplex PCR, and its TCRdb copy is limited to in-frame clones, with some not included. Of some 140,000 clones in the sample, 80% to 90% are singletons; the top ten hold over 1.5%. The study's findings and limits: Among the top 100 tumor clones, a median about 52 appeared in adjacent lung. Sequencing was limited to one tumor region, leaving the possibility of heterogeneity open. Highest T cell clonality was seen in uninvolved adjacent lung, surpassing that measured in tumor.

Note on this clone: Its antigen remains unidentified. The germline gene is not matched at one end of the junction; a read error may be the cause.

The sample here was peripheral blood, taken before any cancer treatment. The clonotype was recovered from a female donor of 60 years or more with stage I lung adenocarcinoma. The genes are TRBV7-7 and TRBJ2-2; 7 positions match TRBD2. The CDR3 DNA reads TGTGCTAGCAGCTTGAGCGGGAAGGGGACCGGGGAGCTGTTTTTT. Its protein is CASSLSGKGTGELFF. The full variable domain, rest sourced from reference TRBV7-7 and TRBJ2-2, is GAGVSQSPRYKVTKRGQDVTLRCDPISSHATLYWYQQALGQGPEFLTYFNYEAQPDKSGLPSDRFSAERPEGSISTLTIQRTEQRDSAMYRCASSLSGKGTGELFFGEGSRLTVL.